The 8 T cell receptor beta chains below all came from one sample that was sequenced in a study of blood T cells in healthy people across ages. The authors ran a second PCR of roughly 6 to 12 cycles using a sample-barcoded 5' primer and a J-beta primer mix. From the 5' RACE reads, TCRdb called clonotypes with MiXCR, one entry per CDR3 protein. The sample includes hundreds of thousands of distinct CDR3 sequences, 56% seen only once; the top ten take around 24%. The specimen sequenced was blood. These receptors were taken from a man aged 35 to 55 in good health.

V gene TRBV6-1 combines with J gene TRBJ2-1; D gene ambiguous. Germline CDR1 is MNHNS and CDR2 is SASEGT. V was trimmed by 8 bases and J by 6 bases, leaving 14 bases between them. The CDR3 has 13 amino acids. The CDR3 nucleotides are TGTGCCAGCGGGTTTTCCGGATTCAATGAGCAGTTCTTC. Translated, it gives CASGFSGFNEQFF.

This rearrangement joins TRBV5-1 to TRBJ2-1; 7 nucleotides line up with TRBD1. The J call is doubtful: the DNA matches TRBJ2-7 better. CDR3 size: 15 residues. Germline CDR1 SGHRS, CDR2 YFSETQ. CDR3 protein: CASSFSGQLYNEQYF. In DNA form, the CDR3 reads TGCGCCAGCAGCTTTTCGGGACAGCTATACAATGAGCAGTACTTC.

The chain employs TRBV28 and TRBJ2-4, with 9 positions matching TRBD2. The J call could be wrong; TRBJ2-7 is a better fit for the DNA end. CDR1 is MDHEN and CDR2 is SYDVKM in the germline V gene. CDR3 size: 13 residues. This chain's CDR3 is CASTPSGKGEQYF. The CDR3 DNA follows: TGTGCCAGCACCCCTAGCGGGAAAGGCGAGCAGTACTTC.

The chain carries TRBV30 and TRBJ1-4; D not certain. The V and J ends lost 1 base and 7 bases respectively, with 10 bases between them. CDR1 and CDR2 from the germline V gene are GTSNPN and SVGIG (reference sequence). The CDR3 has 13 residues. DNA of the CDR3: TGTGCCTGGAGTGGGGAGGCCAGTGAAAAACTGTTTTTT. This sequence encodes CAWSGEASEKLFF. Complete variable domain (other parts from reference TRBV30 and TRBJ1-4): SQTIHQWPATLVQPVGSPLSLECTVEGTSNPNLYWYRQAAGRGLQLLFYSVGIGQISSEVPQNLSASRPQDRQFILSSKKLLLSDSGFYLCAWSGEASEKLFFGSGTQLSVL.

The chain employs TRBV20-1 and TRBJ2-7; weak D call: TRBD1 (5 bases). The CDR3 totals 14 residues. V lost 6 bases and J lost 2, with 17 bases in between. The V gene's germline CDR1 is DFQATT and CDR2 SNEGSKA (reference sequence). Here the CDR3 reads CSAVVVGEPYEQYF. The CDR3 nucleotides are TGCAGTGCCGTAGTCGTAGGGGAACCCTACGAGCAGTACTTC.

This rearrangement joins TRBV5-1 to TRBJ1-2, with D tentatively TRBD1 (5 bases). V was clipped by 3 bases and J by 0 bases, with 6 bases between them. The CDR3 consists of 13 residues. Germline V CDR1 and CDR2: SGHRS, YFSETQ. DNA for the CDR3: TGCGCCAGCAGCTGGGACCCTAACTATGGCTACACCTTC. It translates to CASSWDPNYGYTF.

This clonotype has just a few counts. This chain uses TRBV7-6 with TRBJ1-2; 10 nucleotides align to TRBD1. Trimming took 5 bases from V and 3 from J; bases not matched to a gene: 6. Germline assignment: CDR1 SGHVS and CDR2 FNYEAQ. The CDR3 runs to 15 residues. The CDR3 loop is CASSHDRGLYYGYTF. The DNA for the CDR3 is TGTGCCAGCAGCCATGACAGGGGGCTTTACTATGGCTACACCTTC.

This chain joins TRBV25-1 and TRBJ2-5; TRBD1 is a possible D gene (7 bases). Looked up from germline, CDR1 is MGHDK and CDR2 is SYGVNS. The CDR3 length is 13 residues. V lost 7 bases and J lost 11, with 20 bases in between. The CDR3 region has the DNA TGTGCCAGCACAGGGGGGTACGGAAATGAGCAGTACTTC. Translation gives CASTGGYGNEQYF. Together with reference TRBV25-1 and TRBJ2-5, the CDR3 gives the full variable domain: EADIYQTPRYLVIGTGKKITLECSQTMGHDKMYWYQQDPGMELHLIHYSYGVNSTEKGDLSSESTVSRIRTEHFPLTLESARPSHTSQYLCASTGGYGNEQYFGPGTRLLVL.